The rows below give T cell receptor beta chains drawn from one sample of a study of T cell responses to AZD1222 COVID-19 vaccine. The method was immunoSEQ multiplex PCR; TCRdb's version includes in-frame clones alone and lacks a portion of them. The table records 86,000 or so clones, 80% to 95% of them present only once. The source material was peripheral blood, sampled 28 days after the second AZD1222 dose. These TCRs come from an adult who received the AZD1222 COVID-19 vaccine. Each CDR3 is given with its conserved first and last residue. The D gene is left open where the match is weak. Size is stated for part of the rows, as once, few or many counts, or as a class when the clone is expanded.

v_call	d_call	j_call	cdr3_length	clone_size	cdr3_nt	cdr3_aa
TRBV6-6	TRBD1	TRBJ1-2	14	NA	TGTGCCAGCAGATCGAACAGGGGCGGCTATGGCTACACCTTC	CASRSNRGGYGYTF
TRBV3-1/TRBV3-2	NA	TRBJ1-2	15	NA	TGTGCCAGCAGCCGTTTAAGCCCCTCTAACTATGGCTACACCTTC	CASSRLSPSNYGYTF
TRBV4-2	NA	TRBJ1-3	14	NA	TGTGCCAGCAGCCCCACACGCTCTGGAAACACCATATATTTT	CASSPTRSGNTIYF
TRBV7-9	NA	TRBJ2-7	14	NA	TGTGCCAGCGGACGGGGGGCGAGCTCCTACGAGCAGTACTTC	CASGRGASSYEQYF
TRBV2	NA	TRBJ1-2	15	NA	TGTGCCAGCAGTGTCCCGGCAGGGCCTAGGTATGGCTACACCTTC	CASSVPAGPRYGYTF
TRBV7-3	NA	TRBJ2-1	14	NA	TGTGCCAGCAGCCCCCCGGGCCCCTACAATGAGCAGTTCTTC	CASSPPGPYNEQFF
TRBV28	NA	TRBJ2-6	16	NA	TGTGCCAGCAGTACCCCGGCCGGGCTAGGGGCCAACGTCCTGACTTTC	CASSTPAGLGANVLTF
TRBV14	NA	TRBJ2-7	15	once	TGTGCCAGCAGCCAAGATCCGGGACAAGCCTACGAGCAGTACTTC	CASSQDPGQAYEQYF
TRBV7-9	NA	TRBJ2-2	14	few	TGTGCCAGCAGCCCAAAATCGAACACCGGGGAGCTGTTTTTT	CASSPKSNTGELFF
TRBV6-2/TRBV6-3	NA	TRBJ2-5	15	NA	TGTGCCAGCAGTTACTCGACGTCCAGTCCTGGGACCCAGTACTTC	CASSYSTSSPGTQYF